The clone carrying this TCR beta chain was counted at least ten times. Antigen: not known. The data stem from a study of T-cell reconstitution after alpha-beta-depleted transplantation in children. The ends were cut back, 8 bases at V and 5 bases at J, with 41 bases in the middle. This CDR3 comprises 22 residues. CDR1 MGHDK and CDR2 SYGVNS come from the germline V gene. It was with unique molecular identifiers that the TCRbeta library was prepared. TCRdb re-called the PCR reads with MiXCR, one entry per CDR3 protein. The table includes some 300,000 distinct CDR3 sequences, around a tenth detected once. Study-level findings and limits: Several hundred graft clones that had expanded were reportedly the source of alpha-beta T cells about two months after transplant. Where some patients showed high TCRbeta diversity at day 60, it came from recipient T cells and thymic progenitors that had survived. When one year had passed after transplant, most T-cell counts and diversity came from newly produced T cells.

The input for sequencing was PBMCs, taken before TCRalphabeta/CD19-depleted stem cell transplant. The source is a boy in the first two years of life with acute myeloid leukemia, due to receive a stem cell transplant. The chain uses TRBV25-1 and TRBJ2-3; maybe TRBD2 (6 bases). The CDR3 DNA follows: TGTGCCAGCCCCTCGGGGCCCGCTCCTTGGGTGTCCACCGGGCTAGCGCAAGATACGCAGTATTTT. This sequence encodes CASPSGPAPWVSTGLAQDTQYF.